The 6 T cell receptor beta chains listed next were all sequenced from one sample in a study of blood T cell repertoires in COVID-19. Assay used: immunoSEQ multiplex PCR; TCRdb lists only in-frame clones, some missing. Of approximately 72,000 clones in the sample, roughly 86% were seen once. What was sequenced was peripheral blood. These TCRs come from a woman aged 55-69 years with acute or convalescent COVID-19.

V is TRBV6-6 and J is TRBJ2-7; D is possibly TRBD1 (6 bases). CDR1 is MNHNY and CDR2 is SVGAGI in the germline V gene (reference sequence). The CDR3 sequence is 14 residues long. Trimming removed 0 bases at V and 3 bases at J, with 9 bases between. The CDR3 sequence is CASSYSTGYYEQYF. The CDR3 region has the DNA TGTGCCAGCAGTTACTCCACAGGGTACTACGAGCAGTACTTC.

This clone has only one observation. The rearrangement joins TRBV7-2 to TRBJ1-2; the match to TRBD1 covers 10 bases. The trim removed 5 bases at V and 8 bases at J, leaving 8 bases unmatched. Per the germline V gene, CDR1 is SGHTA and CDR2 is FQGNSA. This CDR3 spans 14 amino acids. Written as DNA, the CDR3 is TGTGCCAGCAGCACTCGACAGGGGGCAAGGGGCTACACCTTC. Translated: CASSTRQGARGYTF. Full variable domain (remainder filled in from reference TRBV7-2 and TRBJ1-2): GAGVSQSPSNKVTEKGKDVELRCDPISGHTALYWYRQSLGQGLEFLIYFQGNSAPDKSGLPSDRFSAERTGGSVSTLTIQRTQQEDSAVYLCASSTRQGARGYTFGSGTRLTVV.

The chain uses TRBV11-2 and TRBJ2-3; D gene unclear. The CDR3 length is 13 residues. The germline V and J ends were trimmed by 0 bases and 4 bases, with 5 bases remaining between them. Germline V gene lookup returns CDR1 SGHAT and CDR2 FQNNGV. The CDR3: CASSLETADTQYF. As DNA, the CDR3 is TGTGCCAGCAGCTTAGAAACGGCAGATACGCAGTATTTT.

The rearrangement uses TRBV19 and TRBJ1-5; D is unclear. Trimming shortened V by 10 bases and J by 1 base, and 26 bases separated the two germline ends. CDR3 length: 18 amino acids. The germline V gene has CDR1 LNHDA and CDR2 SQIVND (reference sequence). CDR3 region: CANSPGPGLRLSNQPQHF. CDR3 nucleotide sequence: TGTGCCAATAGCCCCGGCCCAGGACTCCGATTAAGCAATCAGCCCCAGCATTTT.

J is TRBJ2-5 and V is TRBV6-5, with TRBD2 as a possible D gene (8 bases). The germline CDR1 and CDR2 sequences are MNHEY and SVGAGI. V was clipped by 5 bases and J by 5 bases, with 15 bases between them. The CDR3 sequence is 14 residues long. CDR3 DNA: TGTGCCAGCAGTCGGGGGGGAGGGGGCGAGACCCAGTACTTC. Protein product: CASSRGGGGETQYF.

This chain joins TRBV6-1 and TRBJ1-3; D gene ambiguous. V lost 2 bases and J 0 bases, leaving 8 bases between the germline ends. Germline V gene sequence: CDR1 MNHNS, CDR2 SASEGT. The CDR3 length is 15 residues. DNA of the CDR3: TGTGCCAGCAGTGAAAGTTACTTCTCTGGAAACACCATATATTTT. The encoded protein is CASSESYFSGNTIYF.